These 17 T cell receptor beta chains came from one sample sequenced in a study of T cells in tumors and immune-related adverse events. TCRdb's copy holds only in-frame clones and misses some; the assay was immunoSEQ multiplex PCR. The sample includes tens of thousands of clones, around nine tenths of them seen just once. The material was lymph node tissue, obtained from a patient treated with anti-PD-1 therapy. The receptor source for this set is a female donor with metastatic renal cell carcinoma.

The chain joins TRBV10-3 to TRBJ1-4; 10 bases map to TRBD1. Germline trimming cut 6 bases from V and 3 bases from J; bases unmatched to any gene: 4. Germline assignment: CDR1 ENHRY and CDR2 SYGVKD. The length of the CDR3 is 15 residues. Here the CDR3 DNA reads TGTGCCATCAGCCGGGACAGGGGTGCTAATGAAAAACTGTTTTTT. Its translation is CAISRDRGANEKLFF.

The chain couples TRBV10-3 to TRBJ1-1; D is ambiguous. Germline V gene sequence: CDR1 ENHRY, CDR2 SYGVKD. V shed 1 base and J shed 1 base, with 7 bases lying between them. The CDR3 consists of 14 residues. The CDR3 sequence is CAISEFIENTEAFF. DNA for the CDR3: TGTGCCATCAGTGAGTTTATAGAGAACACTGAAGCTTTCTTT.

The chain has TRBV4-3 and TRBJ2-2; TRBD1 might be the D (8 bases). Looked up from germline, CDR1 is LGHNA and CDR2 is YSLEER. CDR3 length equals 15 residues. Trimming left V 9 bases short and J 0 bases short, with 14 bases between. The CDR3 sequence is CARNTGGANTGELFF. The DNA of the CDR3 is TGCGCCAGGAACACAGGGGGGGCGAACACCGGGGAGCTGTTTTTT.

The chain links TRBV5-4 to TRBJ1-1; TRBD1 matches 7 bases. V dropped 3 bases and J dropped 0; count of bases not matched to a gene: 2. Per germline, CDR1 SGHNT and CDR2 YYREEE (reference sequence). The CDR3 consists of 14 residues. In DNA, the CDR3 is TGTGCCAGCAGCTGGGACAGATTGAACACTGAAGCTTTCTTT. Translating gives CASSWDRLNTEAFF.

This chain uses TRBV11-2 with TRBJ1-5; 11 bases fit TRBD1. CDR3 length equals 18 residues. CDR1 is SGHAT, CDR2 FQNNGV, per germline. V shed 1 base, J shed 6 bases, and the junction held 11 bases outside the gene matches. In DNA form, the CDR3 reads TGTGCCAGCAGCTTAGGTTCCGTGGGACAGGGGGGGCGTCAGCCCCAGCATTTT. The encoded protein is CASSLGSVGQGGRQPQHF.

The rearrangement uses TRBV13 and TRBJ2-3; the match to TRBD2 covers 8 bases. From germline, CDR1 is PRHDT and CDR2 FYEKMQ (reference sequence). Trimming removed 5 bases from V and 2 bases from J; junction bases left unmatched: 12. This CDR3 has 17 residues. In DNA, the CDR3 is TGTGCCAGCAGCCCTGCTAGCGGGTCCTTCTTCACAGATACGCAGTATTTT. Protein sequence: CASSPASGSFFTDTQYF.

The chain links TRBV19 to TRBJ2-7; 8 bases align to TRBD2. With 5 bases clipped from V and 1 base from J, the junction kept 10 bases outside the gene matches. CDR3 length: 16 amino acids. Germline V gene data show CDR1 as LNHDA and CDR2 as SQIVND (reference sequence). The CDR3 loop reads CASSPLVGTRSYEQYF. CDR3 DNA: TGTGCCAGTAGTCCCCTCGTGGGGACTAGATCCTACGAGCAGTACTTC.

The chain is built from TRBV25-1 and TRBJ1-4; D ambiguous. Germline V CDR1 and CDR2: MGHDK, SYGVNS. This CDR3 comprises 13 residues. Trimming removed 4 bases from V and 2 bases from J, with 5 bases in between. The CDR3 loop reads CASSATTNEKLFF. As DNA, the CDR3 is TGTGCCAGCAGTGCCACCACTAATGAAAAACTGTTTTTT.

V gene TRBV23-1 combines with J gene TRBJ2-7; D is ambiguous. TRBV23-1 is filed as an ORF, its function uncertain. CDR3 length: 11 residues. V gave up 3 bases and J gave up 1 base, with 1 base separating them. This CDR3 is CASSQSYEQYF. The CDR3, as DNA: TGCGCCAGCAGTCAGTCCTACGAGCAGTACTTC.

This sequence joins TRBV5-1 and TRBJ2-1; D is perhaps TRBD2 (6 bases). Germline CDR1 SGHRS, CDR2 YFSETQ. The length of the CDR3 is 18 residues. V lost 3 bases and J 0 bases, leaving 19 bases between the germline ends. The CDR3 protein is CASSWAGLGDFSYNEQFF. DNA for the CDR3: TGCGCCAGCAGCTGGGCCGGTTTGGGGGACTTCTCCTACAATGAGCAGTTCTTC.

This chain joins TRBV10-3 and TRBJ2-1, with TRBD1 as a possible D gene (5 bases). The germline V gene has CDR1 ENHRY and CDR2 SYGVKD. V was trimmed by 4 bases and J by 8 bases, leaving 21 bases between them. CDR3 length: 16 residues. CDR3 residues: CAISGGRSAESDEQFF. The CDR3 DNA follows: TGTGCCATCAGTGGGGGCCGCTCGGCTGAGAGCGATGAGCAGTTCTTC.

This sequence joins TRBV6-1 and TRBJ1-4; perhaps TRBD1 as D (6 bases). V lost 4 bases and J 0 bases, leaving 12 bases between the germline ends. Germline CDR1 reads MNHNS; CDR2 reads SASEGT. The CDR3 is 16 residues long. The CDR3: CASSVWGQTTNEKLFF. In DNA form, the CDR3 reads TGTGCCAGCAGTGTATGGGGGCAAACAACTAATGAAAAACTGTTTTTT.

V gene TRBV5-1 combines with J gene TRBJ1-2; D is uncertain. This CDR3 is 15 amino acids long. Trimming left V 4 bases short and J 1 base short, with 14 bases between. Germline V gene data show CDR1 as SGHRS and CDR2 as YFSETQ. The CDR3 region is CASSRTSSNNYGYTF. The CDR3 DNA sequence: TGCGCCAGCAGCCGAACATCCTCAAATAACTATGGCTACACCTTC.

This chain joins TRBV11-2 and TRBJ2-3, with TRBD2 matching 9 bases. In germline, CDR1 is SGHAT, CDR2 FQNNGV. This CDR3 spans 15 amino acids. V was clipped by 6 bases and J by 3 bases; unmatched bases: 7. CDR3 in DNA: TGTGCCAGCAGTTGGGCGGGGGGGCCGACAGATACGCAGTATTTT. As protein: CASSWAGGPTDTQYF. Looking up the rest from reference TRBV11-2 and TRBJ2-3 gives the full variable domain: EAGVAQSPRYKIIEKRQSVAFWCNPISGHATLYWYQQILGQGPKLLIQFQNNGVVDDSQLPKDRFSAERLKGVDSTLKIQPAKLEDSAVYLCASSWAGGPTDTQYFGPGTRLTVL.

CDR3 loop: CASAPTRAGGVDEQFF. The DNA for the CDR3 is TGTGCCAGCGCCCCGACTAGGGCGGGAGGGGTCGATGAGCAGTTCTTC. The rearrangement uses TRBV11-1 and TRBJ2-1, with 9 bases that match TRBD2. V lost 8 bases to trimming and J lost 8 bases; unmatched junction nucleotides: 16. Germline CDR1 SGHAT, CDR2 FQDESV (reference sequence). The CDR3 sequence is 16 residues long.

The V call is TRBV30, the J call TRBJ1-2; possible D gene TRBD1, 6 bases. The CDR3 is 13 amino acids. Germline V gives CDR1 GTSNPN, CDR2 SVGIG (reference sequence). V dropped 1 base and J dropped 2 bases, with 8 bases sitting between them. The CDR3 coding sequence is TGTGCCTGGAGTGCGGACAGCAACTATGGCTACACCTTC. This encodes CAWSADSNYGYTF.

This rearrangement joins TRBV6-1 to TRBJ1-4; the D is unclear. The CDR3 sequence is 13 residues long. Trimming shortened V by 4 bases and J by 0 bases, and 3 bases separated the two germline ends. Germline lookup yields CDR1 MNHNS and CDR2 SASEGT. CDR3 DNA: TGTGCCAGCAGTGTTACAACTAATGAAAAACTGTTTTTT. Its protein product is CASSVTTNEKLFF.